This T cell receptor (beta chain) stems from a study of monozygotic twins with inflammatory bowel disease. General study findings and limits: Relative clonotype sharing with others was diminished in IBD patients versus healthy twins, particularly with disease activity. IBD patients carried less diverse TCRbeta repertoires (inverse Simpson) than healthy co-twins. Patient repertoire variability may have increased through differing immunosuppressive treatments.

cDNA for each sample came from eight separate reactions. TCRdb reprocessed the 5' RACE reads, with one entry per CDR3 protein and no DNA. This listing includes about 110,000 distinct CDR3 sequences. As concerns this clonotype: Its target is unknown.

This CDR3 comprises 15 residues. This sequence originates from a human donor with ulcerative colitis or Crohn's disease, or a healthy co-twin of an affected twin (not recorded which). The V and J genes are TRBV12-3 or TRBV12-4 and TRBJ1-5. What was sequenced was blood. This CDR3 reads CASSLKQSSNQPQHF.